The clone carrying this T cell receptor (beta chain) has just a few counts. Previously described methods and listed TCR primers were used for bulk TCR libraries. TCRdb reanalysed the PCR reads using MiXCR and keeps one entry per CDR3 protein. The data hold about half a million distinct CDR3 sequences, with roughly a fifth observed a single time. The CD8+CD4-CCR7+CD45RA+ phenotype defined the sorted naive CD8 T cells. The ends were cut back, 7 bases at V and 1 base at J, with 18 bases in the middle. The CDR3 spans 16 residues. Germline V lookup: CDR1 MNHEY, CDR2 SVGAGI. The entry originates in a study of molecular identifiers for immune sequencing clone quantification. Study as a whole: Naive CD8 RNA (20,000 or 100,000 cells) was divided into five aliquots, with four sequenced.

This receptor was identified in a human donor in good health. Some libraries in this study had Jurkat cell RNA spiked in. Sequenced sample: naive CD8+ T cells from blood, with Jurkat cell RNA spiked in. The sample's subset: FACS-sorted CD8+CD4-CCR7+CD45RA+ naive T cells. This chain uses TRBV6-5 with TRBJ2-3, with D uncertain. The DNA for the CDR3 is TGTGCCAGCACTCGCGGTCAAGGACCTGGCACAGATACGCAGTATTTT. Translated, it gives CASTRGQGPGTDTQYF.